This T cell receptor (beta chain) was found in a study of tumor and adjacent non-tumor tissue in lung cancer. About the study: The cohort had about a dozen adenocarcinoma, a couple of squamous cell and 1 small cell patients. Samples averaged roughly 4.2 million productive TCRbeta reads each.

This CDR3 is 15 amino acids long. Germline CDR1 and CDR2: MGHRA and YSYEKL. This sample's RNA came from whole unsorted tissue. More than 3 cm separated this lung sample from the edge of the tumor. TCRbeta libraries were built with three rounds of nested PCR, modified from ARM-PCR. TCRdb re-called the multiplex PCR reads through MiXCR, storing one row per CDR3 protein. The sample has 90,000 to 100,000 distinct CDR3 sequences; 75% to 90% are singletons. Of note for this clonotype: Its ends do not fully match the called genes, so a read error is possible.

Sequences were obtained from distant non-tumor lung tissue. The chain joins TRBV4-1 to TRBJ2-1; D ambiguous. The receptor was derived from a man between 60 and 70 years old with small cell lung cancer. The CDR3 bases are TGCGCCATCAGCCAAGAATCCGGCGGCCACAATGAGCAGTTCTTC. Protein sequence: CAISQESGGHNEQFF.